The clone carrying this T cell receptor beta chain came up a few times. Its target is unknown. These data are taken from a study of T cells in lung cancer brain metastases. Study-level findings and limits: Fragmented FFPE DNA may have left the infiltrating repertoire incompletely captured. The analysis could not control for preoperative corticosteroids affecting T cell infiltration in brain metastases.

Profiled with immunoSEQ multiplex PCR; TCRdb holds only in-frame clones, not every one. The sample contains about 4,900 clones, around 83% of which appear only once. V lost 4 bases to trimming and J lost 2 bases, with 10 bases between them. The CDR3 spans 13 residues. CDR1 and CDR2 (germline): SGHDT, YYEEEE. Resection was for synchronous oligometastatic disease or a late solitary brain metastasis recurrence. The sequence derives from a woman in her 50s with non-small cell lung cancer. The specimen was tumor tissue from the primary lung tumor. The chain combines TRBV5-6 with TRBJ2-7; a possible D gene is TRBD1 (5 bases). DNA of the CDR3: TGTGCCAGCAGCCAAGGGGTGACCTACGAGCAGTACTTC. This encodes CASSQGVTYEQYF.